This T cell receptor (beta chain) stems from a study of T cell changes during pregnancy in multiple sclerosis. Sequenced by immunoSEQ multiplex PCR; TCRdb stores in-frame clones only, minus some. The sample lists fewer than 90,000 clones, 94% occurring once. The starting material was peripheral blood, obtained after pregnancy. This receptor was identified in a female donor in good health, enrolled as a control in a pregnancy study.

CDR3 in DNA: TGTGCCAGCAGCTTGGACTCGGGTTTGGAGCAGTACTTC. This codes for CASSLDSGLEQYF. V usage is TRBV5-4 and J usage is TRBJ2-7; unclear D gene. V lost 0 bases and J 7 bases, leaving 11 bases between the germline ends. The CDR3 contains 13 residues. Germline-derived CDR1 and CDR2 are SGHNT and YYREEE (reference sequence).